This T cell receptor (beta chain) stems from a study of T cell repertoires and Cas9 in healthy adults. Whole-study context: SpCas9-reactive CD4 and CD8 T cells were characterized for potency, cytotoxicity and lineage.

Notes on this clone: Its cognate antigen is unknown.

General study results and limits: Reportedly, SpCas9-reactive effector T cell proliferation and function were mitigated by SpCas9-reactive Tregs in vitro.

Measured with immunoSEQ multiplex PCR; TCRdb has only the in-frame clones, and not every one. The table shows 20,000 to 25,000 clones, with 85% to 95% occurring only once. Trimming took off 3 bases at V and 4 bases at J, with 10 bases between the two ends. This CDR3 contains 13 residues. Germline CDR1 SGDLS, CDR2 YYNGEE. The sequence was obtained from a human donor in good health. This chain joins TRBV9 and TRBJ1-2; D might be TRBD1 (5 bases). The sample comprised CD4+ effector T cells (CD127+, CD25-, CD137-, CD154-) from PBMCs; culture status not recorded. The DNA for the CDR3 is TGTGCCAGCAGCGCCGGGGGGAGCTATGGCTACACCTTC. It codes for CASSAGGSYGYTF.